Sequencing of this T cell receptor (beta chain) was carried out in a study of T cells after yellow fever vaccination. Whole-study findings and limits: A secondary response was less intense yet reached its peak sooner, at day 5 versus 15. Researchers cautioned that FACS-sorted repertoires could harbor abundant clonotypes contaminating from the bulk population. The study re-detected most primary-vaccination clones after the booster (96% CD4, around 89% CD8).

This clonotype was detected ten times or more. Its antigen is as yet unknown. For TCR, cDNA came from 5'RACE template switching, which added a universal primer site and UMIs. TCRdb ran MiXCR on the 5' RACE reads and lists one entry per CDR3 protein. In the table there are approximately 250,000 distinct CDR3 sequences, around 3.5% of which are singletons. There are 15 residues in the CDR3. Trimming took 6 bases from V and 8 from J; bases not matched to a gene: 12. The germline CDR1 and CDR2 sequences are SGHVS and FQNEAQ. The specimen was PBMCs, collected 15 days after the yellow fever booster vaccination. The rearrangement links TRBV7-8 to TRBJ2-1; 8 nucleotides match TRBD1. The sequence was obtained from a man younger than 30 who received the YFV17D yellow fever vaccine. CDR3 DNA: TGTGCCAGCAGACCCGCCCGGACAGGGTATCATGAGCAGTTCTTC. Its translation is CASRPARTGYHEQFF.